One and the same sample provided the 8 T cell receptor beta chains below, sequenced in a study of HIV-infected patients and healthy controls. Reverse transcription used around 480 ng RNA and constant-region primers for alpha and beta. Each of the alpha and beta chains got its own library through chain-specific third strand synthesis with indices. Using its own MiXCR run on the 5' RACE reads, TCRdb lists one record per CDR3 protein. The sample lists about 18,000 distinct CDR3 sequences; 8.5% were seen once. Roughly three months, about 14 weeks, into antiretroviral therapy, follow-up blood was collected. Whole blood was used without fractionation, so all unsorted peripheral T cells were included. This sample comprised blood, obtained during antiretroviral therapy. These TCRs come from an adult with HIV infection.

This clonotype was seen repeatedly, ten times or more. The chain couples TRBV10-3 to TRBJ2-1; 9 bases fit TRBD1. The germline gives CDR1 ENHRY, CDR2 SYGVKD. Unmatched junction bases numbered 11, after V lost 6 bases and J lost 8 bases. The CDR3 has 15 residues. CDR3 region: CAISTGGYSGDEQFF. In nucleotides, the CDR3 is TGTGCCATCAGCACAGGGGGCTACTCCGGGGATGAGCAGTTCTTC.

The chain recombines TRBV5-1 with TRBJ1-2; 7 nucleotides align to TRBD1. The CDR3 is 13 amino acids. The J segment lost 3 bases and the V segment lost 3 bases, leaving 2 bases of the junction unmatched. Germline CDR1 and CDR2: SGHRS and YFSETQ. CDR3 nucleotides: TGCGCCAGCAGCTCAGGGACAGACTATGGCTACACCTTC. It specifies CASSSGTDYGYTF.

In its sample, this clonotype was seen many times. V gene TRBV12-3 or TRBV12-4 combines with J gene TRBJ2-3; D is unclear. CDR3 length: 16 amino acids. V lost 2 bases to trimming and J lost 1 base, with 13 bases between them. CDR3 sequence: CASSLQFGLGTDTQYF. The DNA of the CDR3 is TGTGCCAGCAGTTTACAGTTCGGGCTCGGCACAGATACGCAGTATTTT.

This clonotype was counted ten times or more. V gene TRBV28 combines with J gene TRBJ2-7; D uncertain. Trimming pared 6 bases from V and 3 bases from J, leaving 12 bases between. CDR1 and CDR2 from the germline V gene are MDHEN and SYDVKM. CDR3 size: 13 residues. In DNA, the CDR3 is TGTGCCAGCAGCTTCAGGTCTGGCTACGAGCAGTACTTC. Translation gives CASSFRSGYEQYF. Complete variable domain (other parts from reference TRBV28 and TRBJ2-7): DVKVTQSSRYLVKRTGEKVFLECVQDMDHENMFWYRQDPGLGLRLIYFSYDVKMKEKGDIPEGYSVSREKKERFSLILESASTNQTSMYLCASSFRSGYEQYFGPGTRLTVT.

This clonotype was seen many times. V gene TRBV27 combines with J gene TRBJ1-2, with TRBD1 matching 8 bases. Germline V gives CDR1 MNHEY, CDR2 SMNVEV (reference sequence). This CDR3 comprises 13 residues. The V segment lost 6 bases and the J segment 7 bases; nucleotides outside the gene matches: 7. CDR3 sequence reads: CASSRGQALGYTF. The CDR3 DNA sequence: TGTGCCAGCAGCCGGGGACAGGCCCTTGGCTACACCTTC.

In this sample, this clonotype turned up many times. The chain recombines TRBV11-2 with TRBJ2-5, with a possible D match to TRBD1 (5 bases). The CDR3 sequence is 14 residues long. Looked up from germline, CDR1 is SGHAT and CDR2 is FQNNGV. Trimming cost V 4 bases and J 1 base, with 10 bases left between them. The CDR3 DNA reads TGTGCCAGCAGCTCATACAGGTCCCAAGAGACCCAGTACTTC. This translates into CASSSYRSQETQYF.

This clonotype has a count of ten or more. This sequence joins TRBV20-1 and TRBJ1-1; D is uncertain. Trimming pared 5 bases from V and 4 bases from J, leaving 17 bases between. The germline V gene encodes CDR1 DFQATT and CDR2 SNEGSKA (reference sequence). This CDR3 comprises 14 residues. In DNA, the CDR3 is TGCAGTGCTGGGGATTTTGAACTGGTCACTGAAGCTTTCTTT. It codes for CSAGDFELVTEAFF.

This clonotype was found a few times. This chain links TRBV27 with TRBJ1-6; weak D call: TRBD1 (5 bases). Between the trimmed V and J ends, which lost 7 bases and 10 bases, there was a span of 17 bases. CDR3 length equals 14 residues. Germline lookup yields CDR1 MNHEY and CDR2 SMNVEV (reference sequence). For the CDR3, the DNA is TGTGCCAGCACTCACCAAGGGGAGGGCTCACCCCTCCACTTT. Amino acids: CASTHQGEGSPLHF.